These T cell receptor beta chains were read from a single sample in a study of cytomegalovirus exposure and HLA in healthy donors. Profiling relied on immunoSEQ multiplex PCR, and the TCRdb table lists in-frame clones only, not all of them. The sample lists roughly 150,000 clones; over 70% were seen once. The sample taken for sequencing was PBMCs. The receptor set was obtained from a woman in her thirties or forties in good health and CMV-seronegative. Each CDR3 is given with its conserved first and last residue. Each record gives: V gene, J gene, D gene, clone size, CDR3 DNA, CDR3 protein. A D gene is named only where the DNA matches it firmly. Size is stated for part of the rows, as once, few or many counts, or as a class when the clone is expanded.

TRBV5-1	TRBJ2-1	TRBD2	.	TGCGCCAGCAGCATAGGACTAGCGGGAGGTGGTGAGCAGTTCTTC	CASSIGLAGGGEQFF
TRBV30	TRBJ2-5	TRBD2	.	TGTGCTCTTTCCGGGACTAGCGGGGGGGCTGAGACCCAGTACTTC	CALSGTSGGAETQYF
TRBV15	TRBJ2-5	TRBD1	.	TGTGCCACCAGCCGAACAGGGGGCCGAGAGACCCAGTACTTC	CATSRTGGRETQYF
TRBV2	TRBJ2-1	TRBD2	.	TGTGCCAGCAACCTAGCGGCAGGGAATGAGCAGTTCTTC	CASNLAAGNEQFF
TRBV18	TRBJ2-7	TRBD1	.	TGTGCCAGCTCACCAGGGACAGGGGACTACGAGCAGTACTTC	CASSPGTGDYEQYF
TRBV7-8	TRBJ2-1	.	.	TGTGCCAGCAGCTTAGCTATTGGGGGGTCCCCCTACAATGAGCAGTTCTTC	CASSLAIGGSPYNEQFF
TRBV10-3	TRBJ2-3	TRBD1	.	TGTGCCATCAGGGGACAGATAATAGATACGCAGTATTTT	CAIRGQIIDTQYF
TRBV15	TRBJ1-2	.	.	TGTGCCACCAGCAGAGATCTTGCGGGGGATGGCTACACCTTC	CATSRDLAGDGYTF
TRBV7-2	TRBJ2-3	.	.	TGTGCCAGCAGCTCAGTCCAGGGTAATACGCAGTATTTT	CASSSVQGNTQYF
TRBV11-3	TRBJ2-1	TRBD1	.	TGTGCCAGCAGCCTGGAGTGGACAGGGCCCAATGAGCAGTTCTTC	CASSLEWTGPNEQFF
TRBV4-2	TRBJ2-5	.	.	TGTGCCAGCAGCCATAACACCTTAACAGGGACCCAGTACTTC	CASSHNTLTGTQYF
TRBV5-6	TRBJ2-2	.	.	TGTGCCAGCAGCTTGGTAGGACAGACGAACACCGGGGAGCTGTTTTTT	CASSLVGQTNTGELFF
TRBV7-2	TRBJ2-1	.	.	TGTGCCAGCAGCGAGGGACTTCTCAATGAGCAGTTCTTC	CASSEGLLNEQFF
TRBV29-1	TRBJ2-7	TRBD1	.	TGCAGCGTCGTCCCGGGACAGGGTATCTACGAGCAGTACTTC	CSVVPGQGIYEQYF
TRBV5-1	TRBJ1-6	TRBD1	.	TGCGCCAGCAGGGGGACAGGGGGCGATTCACCCCTCCACTTT	CASRGTGGDSPLHF
TRBV5-1	TRBJ2-3	.	.	TGCGCCAGCAGCTTGGGTCGGGCAGCGGGCGAGCTCACAGATACGCAGTATTTT	CASSLGRAAGELTDTQYF
TRBV19	TRBJ2-4	TRBD2	.	TGTGCCAGTAGTAAGCGGGAATCCAAAAACATTCAGTACTTC	CASSKRESKNIQYF
TRBV29-1	TRBJ2-7	.	.	TGCAGCGTTGAAGGACAGTTTATAGGCGAGCAGTACTTC	CSVEGQFIGEQYF
TRBV15	TRBJ2-7	.	.	TGTGCCACCAGCAGAGAATCCCACCCCGGGACACGTCACGAGCAGTACTTC	CATSRESHPGTRHEQYF
TRBV5-4	TRBJ2-5	.	once	TGTGCCAGCAGCATGCCCGGGGTGGGAGAGACCCAGTACTTC	CASSMPGVGETQYF
TRBV2	TRBJ2-3	TRBD2	.	TGTGCCAGCCAGCGGGGGGGCCGGGAAGATACGCAGTATTTT	CASQRGGREDTQYF
TRBV9	TRBJ1-2	TRBD1	once	TGTGCCAGCAGCGCGGGAGGACAGGGGGCCTATGGCTACACCTTC	CASSAGGQGAYGYTF
TRBV2	TRBJ2-7	.	.	TGTGCCAGCGCAGCCCACGGAGGGGAGCAGTACTTC	CASAAHGGEQYF
TRBV11-1	TRBJ1-1	TRBD1	.	TGTGCCAGCACCGGACAGGGAGGCCGAGCTTTCTTT	CASTGQGGRAFF
TRBV5-5	TRBJ1-1	.	few	TGTGCCAGCAGCTCTTCAGTAATTGCTGAAGCTTTCTTT	CASSSSVIAEAFF
TRBV5-4	TRBJ1-2	TRBD1	.	TGTGCCAGCAGCTCCGACAGGGGGCGCCGATATGGCTACACCTTC	CASSSDRGRRYGYTF
TRBV6-5	TRBJ1-1	.	.	TGTGCCAGCAAAGGGGGATCGGTAACGAACACTGAAGCTTTCTTT	CASKGGSVTNTEAFF
TRBV2	TRBJ1-1	.	.	TGTGCCAGCAGTAGGGGGAGCACTGAAGCTTTCTTT	CASSRGSTEAFF
TRBV5-4	TRBJ1-1	TRBD1	.	TGTGCCAGCAGCTTGAGGGCCACAGGGGGCACTGAAGCTTTCTTT	CASSLRATGGTEAFF
TRBV11-2	TRBJ1-1	TRBD1	few	TGTGCCAGCAGCTACCCAGGGGGAATGGGCACTGAAGCTTTCTTT	CASSYPGGMGTEAFF
TRBV25-1	TRBJ1-4	TRBD1	.	TGTGCCAGCAGTGAATGGGGCAGGGGGGAGGAAAAACTGTTTTTT	CASSEWGRGEEKLFF
TRBV6-5	TRBJ1-1	.	.	TGTGCCAGCAGTTACGTCAGGTGGGCTGAAGCTTTCTTT	CASSYVRWAEAFF
TRBV5-6	TRBJ2-7	.	.	TGTGCCAGCAGCTCCAGACATATCTACGAGCAGTACTTC	CASSSRHIYEQYF
TRBV2	TRBJ2-3	.	.	TGTGCCAGCAGTGGTCAGACAAGCACAGATACGCAGTATTTT	CASSGQTSTDTQYF
TRBV10-3	TRBJ2-7	TRBD1	.	TGTGCCATCAGGCAGGGGGCCGCGTCGTACTTCGAGCAGTACTTC	CAIRQGAASYFEQYF
TRBV6-5	TRBJ2-1	.	.	TGTGCCAGCAGTAGAGGGAGTCCCTACAATGAGCAGTTCTTC	CASSRGSPYNEQFF
TRBV27	TRBJ2-7	.	.	TGTGCCAGCAGTTTAGGGGGCCTGTACGGCGAGCAGTACTTC	CASSLGGLYGEQYF
TRBV5-1	TRBJ1-3	.	.	TGCGCCAGCAGCTTGCAGGGCCGCTCTGGAAACACCATATATTTT	CASSLQGRSGNTIYF
TRBV6-4	TRBJ1-1	TRBD1	once	TGTGCCAGCAGGCCACAGGGGCAAGTGAACACTGAAGCTTTCTTT	CASRPQGQVNTEAFF
TRBV7-6	TRBJ2-1	TRBD2	.	TGTGCCAGCAGCTTAGGTAGCGGGAGTGAAGAGCAGTTCTTC	CASSLGSGSEEQFF
TRBV6-5	TRBJ1-2	.	once	TGTGCCAGCAGTTACCAGCCTGGGGCCTACTATGGCTACACCTTC	CASSYQPGAYYGYTF
TRBV7-9	TRBJ1-1	.	.	TGTGCCAGCAGCTTAAAGACAGGAGCTGTAACTGAAGCTTTCTTT	CASSLKTGAVTEAFF
TRBV10-3	TRBJ1-2	TRBD1	.	TGTGCCATCAAGGGGGCCGCGGAGGGCTACACCTTC	CAIKGAAEGYTF
TRBV2	TRBJ2-2	TRBD2	.	TGTGCCAGCAGTGTAGGACTAGCGGGGAATACCGGGGAGCTGTTTTTT	CASSVGLAGNTGELFF
TRBV7-2	TRBJ2-7	.	.	TGTGCCAGCAGCTTAAGCGGCTCCTACGAGCAGTACTTC	CASSLSGSYEQYF
TRBV4-1	TRBJ2-1	TRBD2	.	TGCGCCAGCGGGGAGCCGGGGGGGGTAAGGGTCAATGAGCAGTTCTTC	CASGEPGGVRVNEQFF
TRBV6-5	TRBJ2-1	TRBD1	few	TGTGCCAGCAGGTCGACAGGGATCGATGAGCAGTTCTTC	CASRSTGIDEQFF
TRBV11-2	TRBJ1-2	.	.	TGTGCCAGCAGCTTAGTGTCGGGGGTCTATGGCTACACCTTC	CASSLVSGVYGYTF
TRBV7-8	TRBJ1-2	.	once	TGTGCCAGCAGCGAGGGACTTGGAGTTGACGGCTACACCTTC	CASSEGLGVDGYTF
TRBV5-4	TRBJ1-2	TRBD1	.	TGTGCCAGCAGCTTGTCCACAGGGGGCTATGGTTACACCTTC	CASSLSTGGYGYTF
TRBV19	TRBJ1-2	TRBD1	.	TGTGCCAGTAGGACAGGGGGCGCGGATTATGGCTACACCTTC	CASRTGGADYGYTF